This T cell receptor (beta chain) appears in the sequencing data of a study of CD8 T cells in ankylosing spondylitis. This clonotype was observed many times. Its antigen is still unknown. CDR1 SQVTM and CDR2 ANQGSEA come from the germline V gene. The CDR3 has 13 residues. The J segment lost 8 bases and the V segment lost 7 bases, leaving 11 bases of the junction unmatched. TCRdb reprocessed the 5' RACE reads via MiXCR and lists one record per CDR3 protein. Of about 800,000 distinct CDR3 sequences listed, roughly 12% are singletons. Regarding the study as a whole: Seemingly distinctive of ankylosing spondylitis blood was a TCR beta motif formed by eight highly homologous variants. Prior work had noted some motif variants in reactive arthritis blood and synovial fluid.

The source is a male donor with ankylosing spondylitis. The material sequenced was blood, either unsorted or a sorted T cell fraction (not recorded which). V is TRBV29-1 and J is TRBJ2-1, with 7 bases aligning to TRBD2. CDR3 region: CSGRAGSGDEQFF. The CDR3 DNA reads TGCAGCGGCAGAGCGGGATCCGGCGATGAGCAGTTCTTC.